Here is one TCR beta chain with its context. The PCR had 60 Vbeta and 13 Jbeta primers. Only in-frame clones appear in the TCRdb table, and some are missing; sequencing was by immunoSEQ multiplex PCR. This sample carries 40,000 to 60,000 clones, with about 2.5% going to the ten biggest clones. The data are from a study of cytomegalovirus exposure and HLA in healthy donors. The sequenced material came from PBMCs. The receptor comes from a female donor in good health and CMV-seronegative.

The CDR3 region is CSVLDLNYGYTF. Here the CDR3 DNA reads TGCAGCGTTCTTGACTTAAACTATGGCTACACCTTC. This chain uses TRBV29-1 with TRBJ1-2; D is unclear. CDR1 SQVTM and CDR2 ANQGSEA come from the germline V gene. CDR3 length equals 12 residues. V gave up 5 bases and J gave up 2 bases, with 9 bases separating them.